This passage covers 3 T cell receptor beta chains from one sample sequenced in a study of response to subunit inactivated influenza vaccine. TCRdb redid the calling of the RT-PCR reads with MiXCR, one entry per CDR3 protein. The table includes roughly 520,000 distinct CDR3 sequences, about 25% detected once. Source: CD4+ T cells sorted from PBMCs, taken roughly 5 days after vaccination. These receptors came from a middle-aged man who received an inactivated influenza vaccine.

In its sample, this clonotype was seen many times. The chain couples TRBV20-1 to TRBJ2-7; TRBD1 agrees at 8 bases. The CDR3 sequence is 12 residues long. Germline loops: CDR1 DFQATT, CDR2 SNEGSKA (reference sequence). V lost 5 bases and J lost 9; bases outside the gene matches: 9. This CDR3 is CSARGQVGGQYF. In nucleotides, the CDR3 is TGCAGTGCTCGGGGACAGGTCGGGGGGCAGTACTTC.

The chain joins TRBV14 to TRBJ2-1; the D gene is possibly TRBD2 (5 bases). The V end lost 0 bases, the J end lost 0 bases, and 9 bases lay between the germline ends. The CDR3 runs 16 residues. Germline V gene sequence: CDR1 SGHDN, CDR2 FVKESK. The CDR3 DNA sequence: TGTGCCAGCAGCCAAGAAGCGGAGCTCTCCTACAATGAGCAGTTCTTC. It is translated as CASSQEAELSYNEQFF. Full variable domain (remainder filled in from reference TRBV14 and TRBJ2-1): EAGVTQFPSHSVIEKGQTVTLRCDPISGHDNLYWYRRVMGKEIKFLLHFVKESKQDESGMPNNRFLAERTGGTYSTLKVQPAELEDSGVYFCASSQEAELSYNEQFFGPGTRLTVL.

This clonotype was detected only a few times. The chain is built from TRBV12-3 or TRBV12-4 and TRBJ2-1; the match to TRBD2 covers 11 bases. V lost 1 base, J lost 11 bases, and 4 bases stayed unmatched. CDR3 length equals 14 residues. The CDR3 here is CASSLGLAGGQQFF. CDR3 DNA sequence: TGTGCCAGCAGTTTAGGGCTAGCGGGGGGACAGCAGTTCTTC.